This T cell receptor (beta chain) was captured in a study of PD-L1 blockade in urothelial cancer. Study context: It was at some point between 2014 and 2015 that patients started atezolizumab at 1,200 mg intravenously every 3 weeks. The median number of T cells present in blood samples was under 150,000. Samples of blood were analyzed 3 weeks (second dose) and 6 weeks after treatment start. About nine tenths of the roughly 30 patients were men whose urothelial cancer was bladder-origin.

Trimming removed 4 bases from V and 5 bases from J; junction bases left unmatched: 6. This CDR3 is 15 amino acids long. In germline, CDR1 is SEHNR, CDR2 FQNEAQ (reference sequence). The data were produced by immunoSEQ multiplex PCR, yet TCRdb's version contains in-frame clones alone and is incomplete. The sample consists of about 38,000 clones, more than 70% of them appearing once. The chain employs TRBV7-9 and TRBJ2-5; 11 nucleotides agree with TRBD2. The sequence was collected from a man between 60 and 75 years old with urothelial cancer. The material sequenced was PBMCs, taken around atezolizumab (anti-PD-L1) treatment. In DNA, the CDR3 is TGTGCCAGCAGCTACACTAGCGGGAGTGGGGAGACCCAGTACTTC. Translating gives CASSYTSGSGETQYF.